The TCR beta chain under discussion was sequenced for a study of blood T cells in healthy people across ages. General study results and limits: Because donor CMV status was unknown, expanded clonotype changes were possibly confounded.

Points on this clonotype: Its antigen is currently unknown.

The CDR3 is made up of 16 amino acids. The V end was cut by 0 bases, the J end by 7 bases, with 16 bases between. Germline V lookup: CDR1 LGHDT, CDR2 YNNKEL (reference sequence). Together with a sample-barcoded 5' primer, a J-beta primer mix was included in a second PCR lasting roughly 6 to 12 cycles. TCRdb analysed the 5' RACE reads with MiXCR anew, one entry per CDR3 protein. The profile shows 700,000 to 800,000 distinct CDR3 sequences, roughly 44% of them singletons. Samples had at least 7 million PBMCs isolated from them. This TCR was sampled from a woman aged 60-75 years in good health. This chain uses TRBV3-1 with TRBJ1-5; no firm D call. The sample taken for sequencing was blood. CDR3 region: CASSQEFADLPQPQHF. The CDR3 DNA reads TGTGCCAGCAGCCAAGAGTTTGCAGATCTACCACAGCCCCAGCATTTT. The full variable domain, its missing parts supplied by reference TRBV3-1 and TRBJ1-5, is DTAVSQTPKYLVTQMGNDKSIKCEQNLGHDTMYWYKQDSKKFLKIMFSYNNKELIINETVPNRFSPKSPDKAHLNLHINSLELGDSAVYFCASSQEFADLPQPQHFGDGTRLSIL.